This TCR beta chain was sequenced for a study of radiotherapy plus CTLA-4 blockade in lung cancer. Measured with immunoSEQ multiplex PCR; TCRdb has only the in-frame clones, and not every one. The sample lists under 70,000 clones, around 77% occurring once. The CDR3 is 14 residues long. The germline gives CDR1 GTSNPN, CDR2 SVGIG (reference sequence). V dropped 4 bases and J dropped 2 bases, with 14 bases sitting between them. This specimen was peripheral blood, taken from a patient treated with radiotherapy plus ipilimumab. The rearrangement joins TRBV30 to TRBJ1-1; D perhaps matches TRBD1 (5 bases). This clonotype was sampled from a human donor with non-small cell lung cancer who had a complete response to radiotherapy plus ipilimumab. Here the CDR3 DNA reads TGTGCCTGGAACCCGGGGACCCAAAACACTGAAGCTTTCTTT. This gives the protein CAWNPGTQNTEAFF.